These 2 T cell receptor beta chains share one sample of origin, sequenced in a study of beta chain features in type 1 diabetes. Overall study findings and caveats: People with Type 1 diabetes carried modestly yet significantly shorter TCRB CDR3s in all four CD4+ subsets.

Their cognate antigens are unknown. As every portion of the isolated RNA was reverse transcribed, the sequencing read expressed TCRB transcripts. This table comes from immunoSEQ multiplex PCR, and its TCRdb copy is limited to in-frame clones, with some not included. This sample has 640,000 or so clones, with around an eighth found just once. The sequencing sample was made of naive CD4+ T cells from blood. These receptors were obtained from a man younger than 35 with type 1 diabetes.

This chain links TRBV5-4 with TRBJ2-7; D is unclear. V was pared by 4 bases and J by 2 bases, with 13 bases between. Germline values: CDR1 SGHNT, CDR2 YYREEE (reference sequence). This CDR3 has 14 amino acids. In nucleotides, the CDR3 is TGTGCCAGCAGCCTTCAAAATGGTCCCTACGAGCAGTACTTC. Translated: CASSLQNGPYEQYF.

V is TRBV5-6 and J is TRBJ2-7; unclear D gene. V was clipped by 3 bases and J by 3 bases, with 7 bases between them. Per germline, CDR1 SGHDT and CDR2 YYEEEE. The CDR3 is 12 amino acids. The CDR3 spells CASSYIDYEQYF. CDR3 nucleotides: TGTGCCAGCAGCTACATAGACTACGAGCAGTACTTC.